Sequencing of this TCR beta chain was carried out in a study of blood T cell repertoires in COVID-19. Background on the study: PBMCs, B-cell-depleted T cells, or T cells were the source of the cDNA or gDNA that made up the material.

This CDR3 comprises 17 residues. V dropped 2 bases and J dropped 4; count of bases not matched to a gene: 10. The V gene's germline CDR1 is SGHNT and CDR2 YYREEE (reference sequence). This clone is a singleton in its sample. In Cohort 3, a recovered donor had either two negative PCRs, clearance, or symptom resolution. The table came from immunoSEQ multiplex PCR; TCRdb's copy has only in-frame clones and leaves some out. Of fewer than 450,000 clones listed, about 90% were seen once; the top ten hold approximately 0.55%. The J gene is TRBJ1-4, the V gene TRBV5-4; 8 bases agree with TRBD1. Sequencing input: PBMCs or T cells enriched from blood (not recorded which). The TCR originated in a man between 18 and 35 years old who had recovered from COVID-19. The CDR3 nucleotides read TGTGCCAGCAGCTTATGGGCAGGGGGCAAGGGTAATGAAAAACTGTTTTTT. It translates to CASSLWAGGKGNEKLFF.